This TCR beta chain stems from a study of shared clonotypes between healthy human individuals. The count of this clone is one. Measured with immunoSEQ multiplex PCR; TCRdb has only the in-frame clones, and not every one. The sample shows approximately 530,000 clones, around 96% of them seen only once. The V and J ends lost 6 bases and 5 bases, in that order; junction bases with no gene match: 4. The CDR3 consists of 13 residues. Germline values: CDR1 MNHNY, CDR2 SVGAGI (reference sequence). The gene calls are TRBV6-6 and TRBJ1-2; 9 bases match TRBD1. The receptor was isolated from a woman aged 25 to 39 in good health. Sequenced: naive CD4+ T cells sorted from blood. Subset given: CD45RA+ positively selected. CDR3 sequence (DNA): TGTGCCAGCAGGCCGGGACAGGGATATGGCTACACCTTC. It yields the protein CASRPGQGYGYTF.